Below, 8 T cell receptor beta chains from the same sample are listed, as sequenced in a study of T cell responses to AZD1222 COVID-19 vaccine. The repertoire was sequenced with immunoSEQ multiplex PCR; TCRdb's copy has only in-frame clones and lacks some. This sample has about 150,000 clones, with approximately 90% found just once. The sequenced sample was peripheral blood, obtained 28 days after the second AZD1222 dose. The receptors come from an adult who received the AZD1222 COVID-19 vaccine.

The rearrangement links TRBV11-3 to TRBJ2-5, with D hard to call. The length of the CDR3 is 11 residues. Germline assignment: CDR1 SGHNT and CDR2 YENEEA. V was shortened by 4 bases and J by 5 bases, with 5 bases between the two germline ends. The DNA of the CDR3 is TGTGCCAGCAGCTCCGGGGAGACCCAGTACTTC. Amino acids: CASSSGETQYF.

The CDR3 region is CASETGQLNTEAFF. The CDR3 DNA follows: TGTGCCAGTGAGACCGGACAGTTGAACACTGAAGCTTTCTTT. This chain connects TRBV19 to TRBJ1-1; possible D gene TRBD1, 6 bases. The CDR3 extends over 14 amino acids. V gave up 8 bases and J gave up 0 bases, with 13 bases separating them. The V gene's germline CDR1 is LNHDA and CDR2 SQIVND (reference sequence).

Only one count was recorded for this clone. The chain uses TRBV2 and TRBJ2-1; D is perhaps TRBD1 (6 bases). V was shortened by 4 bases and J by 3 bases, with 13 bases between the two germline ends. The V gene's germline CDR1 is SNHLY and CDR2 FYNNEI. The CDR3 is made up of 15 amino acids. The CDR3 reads CASSGEQGSYNEQFF. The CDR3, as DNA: TGTGCCAGCAGTGGAGAACAGGGAAGCTACAATGAGCAGTTCTTC.

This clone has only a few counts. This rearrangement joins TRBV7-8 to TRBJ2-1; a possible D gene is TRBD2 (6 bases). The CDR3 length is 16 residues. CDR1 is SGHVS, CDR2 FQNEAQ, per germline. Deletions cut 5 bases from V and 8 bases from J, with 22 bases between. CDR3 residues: CASSMDAPGLSHEQFF. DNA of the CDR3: TGTGCCAGCAGCATGGACGCCCCGGGACTCTCACATGAGCAGTTCTTC. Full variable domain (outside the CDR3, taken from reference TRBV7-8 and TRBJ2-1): GAGVSQSPRYKVAKRGQDVALRCDPISGHVSLFWYQQALGQGPEFLTYFQNEAQLDKSGLPSDRFFAERPEGSVSTLKIQRTQQEDSAVYLCASSMDAPGLSHEQFFGPGTRLTVL.

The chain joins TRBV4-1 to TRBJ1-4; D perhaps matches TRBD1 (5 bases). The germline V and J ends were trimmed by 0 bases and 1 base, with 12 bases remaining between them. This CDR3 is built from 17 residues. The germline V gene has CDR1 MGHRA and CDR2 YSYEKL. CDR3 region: CASSQEQGGRTNEKLFF. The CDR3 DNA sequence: TGCGCCAGCAGCCAAGAGCAGGGCGGGCGAACTAATGAAAAACTGTTTTTT.

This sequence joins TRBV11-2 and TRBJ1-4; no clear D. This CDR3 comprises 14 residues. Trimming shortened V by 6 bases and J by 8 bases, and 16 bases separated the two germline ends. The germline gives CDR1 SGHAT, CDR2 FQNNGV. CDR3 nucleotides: TGTGCCAGCAGGATTCCAAGGCCGGACGAAAAACTGTTTTTT. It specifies CASRIPRPDEKLFF.

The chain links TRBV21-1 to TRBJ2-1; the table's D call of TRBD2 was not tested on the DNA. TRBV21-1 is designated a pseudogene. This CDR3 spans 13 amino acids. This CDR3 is CASSKARREGRFF. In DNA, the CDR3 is TGTGCCAGCAGCAAAGCGAGGCGGGAGGGACGGTTCTTC.

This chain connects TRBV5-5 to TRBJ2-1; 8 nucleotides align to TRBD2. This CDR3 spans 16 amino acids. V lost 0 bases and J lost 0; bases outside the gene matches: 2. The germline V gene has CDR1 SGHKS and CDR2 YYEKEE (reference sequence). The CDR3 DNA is TGTGCCAGCAGCTTGGGACTAGCGAGCTCCTACAATGAGCAGTTCTTC. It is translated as CASSLGLASSYNEQFF.